The next 21 T cell receptor beta chains were all read from a single sample in a study of Graves' ophthalmopathy and Graves' hyperthyroidism. Using RNA transcripts, the TCR beta CDR3 regions were amplified. First-round RT-PCR with HTBI primers preceded a second-round multiplex PCR. TCRdb reprocessed the multiplex PCR reads via MiXCR and lists one record per CDR3 protein. Of about 550,000 distinct CDR3 sequences listed, about 35% are singletons. Sequencing used peripheral blood or thyroid tissue (not recorded which). The receptors come from an adult man with Graves' hyperthyroidism.

The CDR3: CASTVDGNEKLFF. The DNA for the CDR3 is TGTGCCAGCACGGTGGACGGGAATGAAAAACTGTTTTTT. This rearrangement joins TRBV2 to TRBJ1-4; D unresolved. CDR3 length: 13 residues. Trimming took off 7 bases at V and 5 bases at J, with 11 bases between the two ends. Germline V gene lookup returns CDR1 SNHLY and CDR2 FYNNEI.

This clonotype was seen ten or more times. This chain uses TRBV5-1 with TRBJ2-7; D unclear. V was shortened by 0 bases and J by 2 bases, with 15 bases between the two germline ends. The CDR3 is made up of 16 amino acids. CDR1 is SGHRS, CDR2 YFSETQ, per germline. The CDR3 is CASSLDPSTVTYEQYF. The CDR3 bases are TGCGCCAGCAGCTTGGATCCGTCGACGGTGACCTACGAGCAGTACTTC.

This sequence joins TRBV28 and TRBJ2-3; 10 bases map to TRBD1. Germline CDR1 MDHEN, CDR2 SYDVKM. The trim removed 4 bases at V and 5 bases at J, leaving 3 bases unmatched. The CDR3 has 14 amino acids. The CDR3 nucleotides read TGTGCCAGCAGTTACCGGACAGGGGGAGATACGCAGTATTTT. Protein sequence: CASSYRTGGDTQYF.

This clonotype has ten or more counts. The CDR3 DNA follows: TGCAGTGCTAGAGTGATCGGGTACGAACGCAAAGAGACCCAGTACTTC. Encoded protein: CSARVIGYERKETQYF. The V and J genes are TRBV20-1 and TRBJ2-5; no definite D call. The CDR3 runs 16 residues. Trimming left V 1 base short and J 3 bases short, with 18 bases between. Per the germline V gene, CDR1 is DFQATT and CDR2 is SNEGSKA (reference sequence).

This clonotype was seen ten or more times. The chain employs TRBV5-1 and TRBJ2-7; TRBD2 might be the D (6 bases). There are 16 residues in the CDR3. CDR1 SGHRS and CDR2 YFSETQ come from the germline V gene. Trimming took 6 bases from V and 2 from J, leaving 21 bases between them. CDR3 sequence reads: CASNPRPGEATYEQYF. The CDR3 DNA reads TGCGCCAGCAACCCTCGGCCGGGGGAAGCGACCTACGAGCAGTACTTC.

This clonotype was detected only once. This may come from a read error, since a much larger clone is one base off. CDR3 sequence reads: CASRRLAGTQETQHF. The CDR3 nucleotides are TGTGCCAGCAGGCGACTAGCGGGGACACAAGAGACCCAGCACTTC. The J gene is TRBJ2-5, the V gene TRBV5-4; 11 bases match TRBD2. Germline V gene lookup returns CDR1 SGHNT and CDR2 YYREEE (reference sequence). The CDR3 spans 15 residues.

The chain joins TRBV29-1 to TRBJ1-1, with D possibly being TRBD1 (6 bases). V was pared by 7 bases and J by 1 base, with 10 bases between. The germline CDR1 and CDR2 sequences are SQVTM and ANQGSEA. The CDR3 is made up of 12 amino acids. CDR3 nucleotide sequence: TGCAGCGATACAGGGAGGAACACTGAAGCTTTCTTT. Its translation is CSDTGRNTEAFF.

Many counts were recorded for this clonotype. This CDR3 is CASSAENEKLFF. Written as DNA, the CDR3 is TGTGCCAGCAGCGCGGAAAATGAAAAACTGTTTTTT. The chain recombines TRBV9 with TRBJ1-4, with D uncertain. V was shortened by 3 bases and J by 5 bases, with 5 bases between the two germline ends. Germline loops: CDR1 SGDLS, CDR2 YYNGEE. The CDR3 spans 12 residues.

This clonotype has ten or more counts. This chain connects TRBV5-1 to TRBJ2-5; D is perhaps TRBD2 (6 bases). Germline V lookup: CDR1 SGHRS, CDR2 YFSETQ. V was shortened by 4 bases and J by 7 bases, with 14 bases between the two germline ends. This CDR3 comprises 13 residues. The CDR3 DNA is TGCGCCAGCAGCGCGGCGGGGTCGGCGACCCAGTACTTC. It specifies CASSAAGSATQYF.

The chain carries TRBV7-3 and TRBJ2-1; 8 nucleotides align to TRBD1. The junction had 9 bases not matched to a gene; V was cut back by 3 bases and J by 5 bases. The germline gives CDR1 SGHTA, CDR2 FQGTGA. The CDR3 has 16 amino acids. The DNA for the CDR3 is TGTGCCAGCAGCTTGACCCCAGGGGGCCAAAACAATGAGCAGTTCTTC. Its translation is CASSLTPGGQNNEQFF.

The chain uses TRBV28 and TRBJ1-5; D gene uncertain. V was pared by 3 bases and J by 0 bases, with 9 bases between. CDR1 is MDHEN and CDR2 is SYDVKM in the germline V gene. The CDR3 has 15 amino acids. The CDR3 region has the DNA TGTGCCAGCAGTTTGAGGGTAGATAGCAATCAGCCCCAGCATTTT. Translation: CASSLRVDSNQPQHF.

The V and J genes are TRBV12-3 or TRBV12-4 and TRBJ2-5, with D tentatively TRBD1 (5 bases). V was clipped by 6 bases and J by 4 bases, with 15 bases between them. The CDR3 contains 14 residues. CDR3 bases: TGTGCCAGCAGCCCTCATGGGGCCGGAGAGACCCAGTACTTC. Amino acids: CASSPHGAGETQYF.

This rearrangement joins TRBV20-1 to TRBJ2-5, with D perhaps TRBD1 or TRBD2 (6 bases each). Germline CDR1 reads DFQATT; CDR2 reads SNEGSKA (reference sequence). There are 14 residues in the CDR3. Deletions cut 0 bases from V and 5 bases from J, with 13 bases between. The CDR3 region has the DNA TGCAGTGCTAGAGAGGGGGCCGGGGGCGAGACCCAGTACTTC. Its translation: CSAREGAGGETQYF.

This clonotype was seen repeatedly, ten times or more. J is TRBJ2-5 and V is TRBV20-1; 11 bases map to TRBD2. The CDR3 loop spans 14 amino acids. Per the germline V gene, CDR1 is DFQATT and CDR2 is SNEGSKA (reference sequence). J lost 5 bases, V lost 5 bases, and 7 bases had no gene match. This chain's CDR3 is CSADRLAGQETQYF. The CDR3 coding sequence is TGCAGTGCTGACCGACTAGCGGGGCAGGAGACCCAGTACTTC.

This clonotype was picked up a small number of times. This rearrangement joins TRBV4-1 to TRBJ1-1, with unresolved D. Germline V lookup: CDR1 MGHRA, CDR2 YSYEKL. This CDR3 has 14 amino acids. V lost 2 bases to trimming and J lost 4 bases, with 11 bases between them. The DNA of the CDR3 is TGCGCCAGCAGCCAACAGGATGGAAGCACTGAAGCTTTCTTT. It encodes CASSQQDGSTEAFF.

This CDR3 reads CATKGTVDQPQHF. The CDR3 DNA follows: TGTGCCACCAAAGGGACAGTAGATCAGCCCCAGCATTTT. This rearrangement joins TRBV10-3 to TRBJ1-5, with 7 bases fitting TRBD1. In germline, CDR1 is ENHRY, CDR2 SYGVKD. The V segment lost 10 bases and the J segment 5 bases; nucleotides outside the gene matches: 8. This CDR3 has 13 amino acids.

This clonotype was observed many times. The chain uses TRBV5-8 and TRBJ2-7, with TRBD1 as a possible D gene (5 bases). This CDR3 is built from 15 residues. Germline values: CDR1 SGHTS, CDR2 YDEGEE. With 3 bases removed from V and 3 bases from J, the gap between germline ends came to 16 bases. Here the CDR3 reads CASSSGPWGYYEQYF. The CDR3, as DNA: TGTGCCAGCAGCTCAGGACCGTGGGGCTACTACGAGCAGTACTTC.

A note on this clonotype: Here the CDR3 omits its conserved ending phenylalanine or tryptophan, so a read error is the likely source. The DNA is omitted, as the CDR3 cannot be located on it reliably, and the CDR3 follows TCRdb's listing. The CDR3 reads CASSPSDGL. This rearrangement joins TRBV7-8 to TRBJ1-4. The germline gives CDR1 SGHVS, CDR2 FQNEAQ. Counting both end residues, the CDR3 totals 9 amino acids.

The chain has TRBV10-1 and TRBJ1-1, with D possibly TRBD1 on 5 matching bases. V was clipped by 2 bases and J by 4 bases, with 11 bases between them. The CDR3 extends over 14 amino acids. CDR1 and CDR2 from the germline V gene are WNHNN and SYGVQD (reference sequence). CDR3 DNA: TGCGCCAGCAGTGAGGACCCGCAGGGCACTGAAGCTTTCTTT. It codes for CASSEDPQGTEAFF.

Concerning this clonotype itself: Sequence at one end of the junction differs from germline and may be a read error. This chain joins TRBV12-3 or TRBV12-4 and TRBJ2-7; TRBD2 matches at 7 bases. This CDR3 has 15 residues. CDR3 amino acids: CAGSNSIRLAYEQYF. CDR3 sequence (DNA): TGTGCCGGCAGTAACTCCATCAGACTAGCTTACGAGCAGTACTTC.

This rearrangement joins TRBV12-3 or TRBV12-4 to TRBJ2-5; D call uncertain. V gave up 6 bases and J gave up 4 bases, with 6 bases separating them. The CDR3 is made up of 11 amino acids. CDR3 DNA sequence: TGTGCCAGCAGGACAACAGAGACCCAGTACTTC. It yields the protein CASRTTETQYF.